The 8 T cell receptor beta chains given below trace back to one sample, sequenced in a study of Ad26.COV2.S vaccination and SARS-CoV-2 variants. Treatment of the sample: some 19 received Ad26.COV2.S at low or high dose, single or two shots; five or six received placebo; per-sample allocation not given. Sample collection was performed on day 63 after the first vaccine or placebo injection. Data came from immunoSEQ multiplex PCR; TCRdb stores just in-frame clones and leaves some out. The sample holds 400,000 to 500,000 clones, about 88% seen once. The specimen comprised peripheral blood, sampled in a trial of Ad26.COV2.S vaccine versus placebo. Receptors originate from a person between 18 and 65 years old who received the Ad26.COV2.S COVID-19 vaccine or a placebo.

This clone showed up just a few times. This rearrangement joins TRBV28 to TRBJ1-1, with 8 bases aligning to TRBD1. The CDR3 is 14 residues long. Germline CDR1 MDHEN, CDR2 SYDVKM. Unmatched junction bases numbered 7, after V lost 6 bases and J lost 4 bases. DNA for the CDR3: TGTGCCAGCAGCTTGACAGGGGAATCCACTGAAGCTTTCTTT. It translates to CASSLTGESTEAFF.

The chain couples TRBV7-2 to TRBJ2-3; D gene unclear. The germline V gene encodes CDR1 SGHTA and CDR2 FQGNSA. V was shortened by 1 base and J by 1 base, with 3 bases between the two germline ends. This CDR3 has 13 amino acids. CDR3 residues: CASSLERTDTQYF. The CDR3 DNA follows: TGTGCCAGCAGCTTAGAGCGCACAGATACGCAGTATTTT.

A single count supports this clone. The rearrangement uses TRBV5-1 and TRBJ2-4, with a weak D call TRBD2 (6 bases). Germline CDR1 and CDR2: SGHRS and YFSETQ. The CDR3 runs to 15 residues. V lost 4 bases and J lost 0, with 11 bases in between. In DNA form, the CDR3 reads TGCGCCAGCAGCCCCGGAGGGCTAGCCAAAAACATTCAGTACTTC. Protein sequence: CASSPGGLAKNIQYF.

This chain connects TRBV19 to TRBJ2-1; 9 positions match TRBD2. With 4 bases clipped from V and 8 bases from J, the junction kept 12 bases outside the gene matches. The germline V gene has CDR1 LNHDA and CDR2 SQIVND (reference sequence). The CDR3 runs to 16 residues. The CDR3 DNA sequence: TGTGCCAGTAGTAGTTCTCTAGCGGGGCCTCCCTATGAGCAGTTCTTC. Translation gives CASSSSLAGPPYEQFF.

The chain recombines TRBV6-5 with TRBJ2-2; D is ambiguous. Trimming cost V 7 bases and J 3 bases, with 15 bases left between them. The CDR3 runs to 15 residues. Per the germline V gene, CDR1 is MNHEY and CDR2 is SVGAGI. The CDR3 nucleotides read TGTGCCAGCAACTTCATCGGCAGAGACACCGGGGAGCTGTTTTTT. It is translated as CASNFIGRDTGELFF.

For the CDR3, the DNA is TGTGCCAGCAGCTTAAGAGGGGGCTGGTCAGGCAATCAGCCCCAGCATTTT. This sequence encodes CASSLRGGWSGNQPQHF. This rearrangement joins TRBV7-2 to TRBJ1-5; 7 bases line up with TRBD1. The CDR3 has 17 residues. Losses at the gene ends were 2 bases for V and 2 bases for J; bases not matched to a gene: 9. Germline loops: CDR1 SGHTA, CDR2 FQGNSA.

This clone came up a few times. The chain couples TRBV13 to TRBJ1-2; TRBD1 matches 9 bases. This CDR3 comprises 16 residues. The germline V gene encodes CDR1 PRHDT and CDR2 FYEKMQ (reference sequence). After removal of 5 bases from V and 6 bases from J, the junction contained 13 bases not matched to a gene. This CDR3 is CASSLGQGRLLDGYTF. The CDR3 DNA reads as TGTGCCAGCAGCCTCGGACAGGGGCGCCTTTTGGATGGCTACACCTTC. Supplemented by reference TRBV13 and TRBJ1-2, the full variable domain reads AAGVIQSPRHLIKEKRETATLKCYPIPRHDTVYWYQQGPGQDPQFLISFYEKMQSDKGSIPDRFSAQQFSDYHSELNMSSLELGDSALYFCASSLGQGRLLDGYTFGSGTRLTVV.

The genes are TRBV7-8 and TRBJ2-1, with TRBD1 identical over 9 bases. Losses at the gene ends were 3 bases for V and 8 bases for J; bases not matched to a gene: 2. CDR1 is SGHVS, CDR2 FQNEAQ, per germline. The CDR3 sequence is 13 residues long. CDR3 sequence reads: CASSLDRGDEQFF. The DNA of the CDR3 is TGTGCCAGCAGCTTGGACAGGGGCGATGAGCAGTTCTTC.